Below are 13 T cell receptor beta chains sequenced from a single sample in a study of glioma-infiltrating T cells after dendritic cell vaccination (TCRdb year 2016). The library was made by the immunoSEQ multiplex PCR assay. TCRdb's version of the immuneACCESS table is confined to in-frame rearrangements and falls short of the full clone set. An unresolved V gene accounts for under half of the shortfall where checked; the remainder is of unknown origin. This sample is represented by some 110,000 clones; about 90% of them were singletons. The ten largest clones take up approximately 2.7% of the sample. This specimen's time point label, per the study, means: after dendritic cell vaccination, including at tumor progression/relapse. Specimen: blood, collected after dendritic cell vaccination. The receptors derive from a human donor with glioblastoma.

This chain links TRBV7-9 with TRBJ1-1; TRBD1 aligns across 7 bases. Germline CDR1 reads SEHNR; CDR2 reads FQNEAQ (reference sequence). The CDR3 is 13 residues long. Trimming took 4 bases from V and 4 from J; bases not matched to a gene: 3. The CDR3 DNA follows: TGTGCCAGCAGCTCGACAGGGTTCACTGAAGCTTTCTTT. Residues: CASSSTGFTEAFF.

The chain combines TRBV5-4 with TRBJ2-3, with D uncertain. The CDR3 totals 15 residues. CDR1 and CDR2 from the germline V gene are SGHNT and YYREEE (reference sequence). Trimming pared 2 bases from V and 0 bases from J, leaving 10 bases between. The CDR3 DNA reads TGTGCCAGCAGCTTTCAGGCTCTTAGCACAGATACGCAGTATTTT. The encoded protein is CASSFQALSTDTQYF.

This rearrangement joins TRBV18 to TRBJ2-7; D might be TRBD2 (6 bases). V was clipped by 2 bases and J by 0 bases, with 11 bases between them. CDR3 length: 15 residues. Germline V gene data show CDR1 as KGHSH and CDR2 as LQKENI. CDR3 nucleotide sequence: TGTGCCAGCTCACCAAGTAGCGGAACCTCCTACGAGCAGTACTTC. This gives the protein CASSPSSGTSYEQYF.

The chain links TRBV6-5 to TRBJ1-4; a weak D match, TRBD1 (6 bases). This CDR3 spans 13 amino acids. Trimming took off 9 bases at V and 8 bases at J, with 16 bases between the two ends. CDR1 and CDR2 (germline): MNHEY, SVGAGI. As DNA, the CDR3 is TGTGCCAGTAGAGGGGGGGGTTACGAAAAACTGTTTTTT. It encodes CASRGGGYEKLFF.

The chain combines TRBV29-1 with TRBJ1-2; D is possibly TRBD1 (5 bases). The CDR3 runs 15 residues. Germline lookup yields CDR1 SQVTM and CDR2 ANQGSEA. The V gene lost 0 bases and the J gene lost 4 bases, with 15 bases spanning the gap. The CDR3 nucleotides read TGCAGCGTTGAAGAGGCGGGACGGCTAGGCTATGGCTACACCTTC. This gives the protein CSVEEAGRLGYGYTF.

This chain joins TRBV29-1 and TRBJ1-5; no firm D call. Deletions cut 6 bases from V and 5 bases from J, with 14 bases between. The CDR3 is 13 residues long. Per the germline V gene, CDR1 is SQVTM and CDR2 is ANQGSEA. Here the CDR3 reads CSVVVVADQPQHF. CDR3 sequence (DNA): TGCAGCGTCGTCGTCGTAGCCGATCAGCCCCAGCATTTT.

The chain links TRBV19 to TRBJ1-2; 8 positions agree with TRBD1. The CDR3 runs to 15 residues. CDR1 is LNHDA and CDR2 is SQIVND in the germline V gene (reference sequence). The V segment lost 4 bases and the J segment 4 bases; nucleotides outside the gene matches: 8. This chain's CDR3 is CASSSQGAGGYGYTF. For the CDR3, the DNA is TGTGCCAGTAGTAGCCAGGGGGCTGGGGGCTATGGCTACACCTTC.

The J gene is TRBJ2-7, the V gene TRBV2, with D possibly matching TRBD2 (6 bases). CDR3 size: 14 residues. Germline V gives CDR1 SNHLY, CDR2 FYNNEI. V dropped 7 bases and J dropped 2 bases, with 15 bases sitting between them. The CDR3, as DNA: TGTGCCAGCATGGGCCGGACTAAGACCTACGAGCAGTACTTC. Its protein product is CASMGRTKTYEQYF.

The chain combines TRBV19 with TRBJ2-7, with 7 bases aligning to TRBD1. CDR1 LNHDA and CDR2 SQIVND come from the germline V gene (reference sequence). The V and J ends lost 4 bases and 3 bases, in that order; junction bases with no gene match: 9. CDR3 length: 15 amino acids. Here the CDR3 DNA reads TGTGCCAGTAGTACCCAACCGGGACAGAGCTACGAGCAGTACTTC. It translates to CASSTQPGQSYEQYF.

The chain carries TRBV18 and TRBJ1-1; 7 bases line up with TRBD1. V shed 5 bases, J shed 1 base, and the junction held 4 bases outside the gene matches. Germline V gene lookup returns CDR1 KGHSH and CDR2 LQKENI. The CDR3 has 14 amino acids. The CDR3 DNA follows: TGTGCCAGCTCAAAAGGGGGCAAGAACACTGAAGCTTTCTTT. Its translation is CASSKGGKNTEAFF.

The gene calls are TRBV15 and TRBJ2-3; tentative D call: TRBD2 (5 bases). The germline V gene encodes CDR1 LNHNV and CDR2 YYDKDF (reference sequence). The CDR3 consists of 16 residues. V shed 4 bases and J shed 8 bases, with 22 bases lying between them. This CDR3 reads CATSTVPGKQGSTQYF. DNA for the CDR3: TGTGCCACCAGCACGGTACCGGGGAAACAAGGGAGTACGCAGTATTTT.

This clone appeared a few times. Germline is not matched at one junction end, which may reflect a read error. The V and J genes are TRBV2 and TRBJ2-3, with 10 bases fitting TRBD2. The CDR3 is 14 residues long. In germline, CDR1 is SNHLY, CDR2 FYNNEI. The CDR3 loop is CASREGTSADTQYF. In DNA, the CDR3 is TGTGCCAGCAGGGAAGGGACTAGCGCAGATACGCAGTATTTT.

This clone was seen only once. V is TRBV6-1 and J is TRBJ1-4; maybe TRBD1 (5 bases). V was trimmed by 10 bases and J by 7 bases, leaving 16 bases between them. Germline assignment: CDR1 MNHNS and CDR2 SASEGT. The CDR3 loop spans 13 amino acids. The CDR3 loop is CATGVGRGEKLFF. The CDR3 DNA is TGTGCCACCGGAGTGGGGAGGGGTGAAAAACTGTTTTTT.